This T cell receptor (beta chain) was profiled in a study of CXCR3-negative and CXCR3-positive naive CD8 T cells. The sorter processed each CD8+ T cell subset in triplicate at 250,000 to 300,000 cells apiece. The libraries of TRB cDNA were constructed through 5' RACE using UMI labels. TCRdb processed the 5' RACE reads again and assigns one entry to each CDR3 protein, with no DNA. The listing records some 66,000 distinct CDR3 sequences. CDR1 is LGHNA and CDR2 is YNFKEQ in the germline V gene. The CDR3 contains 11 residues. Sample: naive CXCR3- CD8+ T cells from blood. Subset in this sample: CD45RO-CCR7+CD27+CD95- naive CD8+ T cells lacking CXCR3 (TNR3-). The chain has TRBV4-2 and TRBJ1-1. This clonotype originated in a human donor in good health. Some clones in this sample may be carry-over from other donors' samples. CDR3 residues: CASSQDQKAFF.